Sequencing of this T cell receptor (beta chain) was carried out in a study of glioma-infiltrating T cells. TCR alpha and beta CDR3 regions were amplified from RNA using iRepertoire nested multiplex PCR. Input was 100-400 ng of tissue mRNA or PBMC total RNA. MiXCR, run by TCRdb on the multiplex PCR reads, gives a single entry per CDR3 protein. The sample consists of approximately 88,000 distinct CDR3 sequences, around 23% of them appearing once. The CDR3 sequence is 16 residues long. From germline, CDR1 is MNHNS and CDR2 SASEGT. Trimming took off 2 bases at V and 0 bases at J, with 11 bases between the two ends. This clonotype was seen at least ten times.

V gene TRBV6-1 combines with J gene TRBJ1-5; D call uncertain. This TCR was sampled from a human donor with low-grade glioma or glioblastoma, undergoing nonglioma brain surgery, or in good health (not recorded which). Sequencing was carried out using glioma tissue, nonneoplastic brain tissue, or PBMCs (not recorded which). CDR3 residues: CASSERKASSNQPQHF. In DNA form, the CDR3 reads TGTGCCAGCAGTGAAAGGAAAGCGAGTAGCAATCAGCCCCAGCATTTT.